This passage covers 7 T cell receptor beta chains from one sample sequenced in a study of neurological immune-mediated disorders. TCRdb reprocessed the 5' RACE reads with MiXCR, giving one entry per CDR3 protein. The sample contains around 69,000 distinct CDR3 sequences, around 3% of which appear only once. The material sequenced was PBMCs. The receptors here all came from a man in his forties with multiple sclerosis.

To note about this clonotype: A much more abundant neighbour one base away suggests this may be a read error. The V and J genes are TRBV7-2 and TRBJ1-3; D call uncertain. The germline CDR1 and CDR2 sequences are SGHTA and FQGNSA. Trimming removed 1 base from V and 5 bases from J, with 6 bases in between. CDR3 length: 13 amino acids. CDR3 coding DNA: TGTACCAGCAGCTTAGGGCCCCGAAACACCATATATTTT. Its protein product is CTSSLGPRNTIYF.

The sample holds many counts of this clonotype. The CDR3 DNA reads as TGTGCCAGCAGCTTAGTAGGGGCAAATTCACCCCTCCACTTT. It is translated as CASSLVGANSPLHF. The chain employs TRBV11-2 and TRBJ1-6; a weak D match, TRBD1 (5 bases). Germline V gene lookup returns CDR1 SGHAT and CDR2 FQNNGV. Trimming shortened V by 1 base and J by 7 bases, and 8 bases separated the two germline ends. This CDR3 is built from 14 residues.

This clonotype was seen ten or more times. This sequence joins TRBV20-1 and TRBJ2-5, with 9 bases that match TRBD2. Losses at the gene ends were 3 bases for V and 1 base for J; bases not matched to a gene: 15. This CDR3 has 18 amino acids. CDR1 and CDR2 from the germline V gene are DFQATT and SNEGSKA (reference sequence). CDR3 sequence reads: CSASRIAGEEPFQETQYF. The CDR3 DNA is TGCAGTGCTAGTCGAATAGCGGGAGAGGAGCCCTTCCAAGAGACCCAGTACTTC.

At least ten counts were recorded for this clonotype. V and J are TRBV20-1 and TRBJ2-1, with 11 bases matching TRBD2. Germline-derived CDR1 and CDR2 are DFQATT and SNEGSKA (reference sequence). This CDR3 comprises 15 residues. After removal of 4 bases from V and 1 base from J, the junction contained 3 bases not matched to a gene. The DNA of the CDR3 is TGCAGTGCTAAGCCTAGCGGGGGGTCCTACAATGAGCAGTTCTTC. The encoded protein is CSAKPSGGSYNEQFF.

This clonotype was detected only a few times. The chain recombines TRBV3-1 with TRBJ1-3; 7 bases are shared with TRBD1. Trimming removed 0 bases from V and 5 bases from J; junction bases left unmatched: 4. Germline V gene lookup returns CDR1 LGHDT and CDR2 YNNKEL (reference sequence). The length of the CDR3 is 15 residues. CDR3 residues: CASSQDLGQRNTIYF. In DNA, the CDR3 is TGTGCCAGCAGCCAAGATTTGGGACAGAGAAACACCATATATTTT.

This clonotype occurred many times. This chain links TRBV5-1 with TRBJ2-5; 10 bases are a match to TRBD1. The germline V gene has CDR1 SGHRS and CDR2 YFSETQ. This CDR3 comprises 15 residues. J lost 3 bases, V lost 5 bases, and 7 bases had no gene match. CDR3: CASSRSGTGEETQYF. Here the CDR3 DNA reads TGCGCCAGCAGTCGCTCCGGGACAGGGGAAGAGACCCAGTACTTC.

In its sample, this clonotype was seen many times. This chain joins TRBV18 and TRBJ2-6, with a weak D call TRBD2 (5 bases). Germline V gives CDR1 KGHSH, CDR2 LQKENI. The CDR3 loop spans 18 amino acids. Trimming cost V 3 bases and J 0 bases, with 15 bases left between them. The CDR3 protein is CASSPGVGRSSGANVLTF. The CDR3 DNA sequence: TGTGCCAGCTCACCCGGTGTAGGGAGAAGCTCTGGGGCCAACGTCCTGACTTTC.